This T cell receptor beta chain derives from a study of blood T cell repertoires in COVID-19. For the study at large: Spain, Italy and the United States supplied samples that represented acute and convalescent COVID-19.

Sequencing used immunoSEQ multiplex PCR; TCRdb keeps in-frame clones, though not all of them. The sample lists 500,000 or so clones, around 90% seen once, with 0.7% in the top ten. Donors were grouped by their self-reported clinical history. CDR1 is LNHDA and CDR2 is SQIVND in the germline V gene (reference sequence). The CDR3 covers 16 residues. Unmatched junction bases numbered 14, after V lost 7 bases and J lost 6 bases. Sequenced material: PBMCs or T cells enriched from blood (not recorded which). The rearrangement joins TRBV19 to TRBJ1-1; TRBD1 aligns across 10 bases. The receptor's source is a woman aged 18-35 years who had recovered from COVID-19. CDR3 bases: TGTGCCAGTAATCGTGACAGGGGGCACAGTAGATCTGAAGCTTTCTTT. Its translation is CASNRDRGHSRSEAFF.